Listed here are 21 T cell receptor beta chains from one sample, sequenced in a study of T cell repertoires in cytomegalovirus infection. MiXCR was run by TCRdb on the reads, yielding one entry per CDR3 protein. The sample consists of about 110,000 distinct CDR3 sequences, roughly two fifths of them appearing once. The antigens these receptors bind are not known. This material consisted of CD8+ T cells from cultured PBMCs, taken from culture after CMV antigen stimulation. These receptors originate from a human donor in good health (CMV status not recorded). Some clones in this sample may be carry-over from other donors' samples.

This clonotype was observed once. V usage is TRBV10-3 and J usage is TRBJ2-3; D is perhaps TRBD1 or TRBD2 (5 bases each). This CDR3 is built from 13 residues. Trimming stripped 11 bases from V and 7 bases from J, with 19 bases between. Germline V gives CDR1 ENHRY, CDR2 SYGVKD. The CDR3 coding sequence is TGTGCCGCACGGGACCCCGAGAAAAATACGCAGTATTTT. It yields the protein CAARDPEKNTQYF.

The rearrangement links TRBV20-1 to TRBJ2-5, with D perhaps TRBD1 or TRBD2 (6 bases each). Germline V lookup: CDR1 DFQATT, CDR2 SNEGSKA (reference sequence). CDR3 length equals 14 residues. V was shortened by 0 bases and J by 5 bases, with 13 bases between the two germline ends. CDR3 sequence: CSARDGGGKETQYF. The CDR3 DNA is TGCAGTGCTAGAGATGGAGGGGGAAAGGAGACCCAGTACTTC.

This rearrangement joins TRBV11-3 to TRBJ2-7; no reliable D call. Germline CDR1 reads SGHNT; CDR2 reads YENEEA. The CDR3 consists of 15 residues. The V and J ends lost 5 bases and 2 bases respectively, with 16 bases between them. CDR3 in DNA: TGTGCCAGCAGCCAAAACCACAACGCGGCCTACGAGCAGTACTTC. It yields the protein CASSQNHNAAYEQYF.

This chain links TRBV6-6 with TRBJ2-3; D unresolved. Looked up from germline, CDR1 is MNHNY and CDR2 is SVGAGI (reference sequence). CDR3 length equals 12 residues. Trimming removed 0 bases from V and 6 bases from J, with 4 bases in between. CDR3 DNA: TGTGCCAGCAGTTACTCCTATGATACGCAGTATTTT. It yields the protein CASSYSYDTQYF.

The chain combines TRBV9 with TRBJ2-1; D is possibly TRBD1 (5 bases). The V end was cut by 4 bases, the J end by 0 bases, with 20 bases between. Germline V gene data show CDR1 as SGDLS and CDR2 as YYNGEE. This CDR3 has 18 amino acids. CDR3 protein: CASSTPFKGPSSYNEQFF. DNA for the CDR3: TGTGCCAGCAGCACCCCCTTCAAGGGGCCTTCCTCCTACAATGAGCAGTTCTTC.

V is TRBV7-8 and J is TRBJ2-1, with 9 bases matching TRBD1. Unmatched junction bases numbered 16, after V lost 10 bases and J lost 6 bases. The CDR3 consists of 16 residues. CDR1 is SGHVS, CDR2 FQNEAQ, per germline. DNA of the CDR3: TGTGCCACCCGCCCTCCTTTGGACAGGGGCGGCAATGAGCAGTTCTTC. It yields the protein CATRPPLDRGGNEQFF.

The CDR3 DNA is TGCGCCAGCAGCTCGGCATATGGGCAGGGGGTTGAGACCCAGTACTTC. Its protein is CASSSAYGQGVETQYF. V and J are TRBV5-1 and TRBJ2-5; TRBD1 matches 7 bases. V dropped 3 bases and J dropped 5; count of bases not matched to a gene: 13. CDR1 SGHRS and CDR2 YFSETQ come from the germline V gene. CDR3 length: 16 amino acids.

The chain uses TRBV6-1 and TRBJ2-7; TRBD1 matches 10 bases. The CDR3 length is 12 residues. Trimming removed 9 bases from V and 3 bases from J; junction bases left unmatched: 2. The germline V gene has CDR1 MNHNS and CDR2 SASEGT. The CDR3 nucleotides are TGTGCCAGTTGGGACAGGGGCTACGAGCAGTACTTC. It yields the protein CASWDRGYEQYF.

The J gene is TRBJ1-1, the V gene TRBV15, with D possibly being TRBD1 (6 bases). The CDR3 is made up of 12 amino acids. Germline assignment: CDR1 LNHNV and CDR2 YYDKDF (reference sequence). The CDR3: CATGTRNTEAFF. CDR3 in DNA: TGTGCGACCGGGACAAGGAACACTGAAGCTTTCTTT.

CDR3 sequence (DNA): TGTGCCAGCAGCTGGACTAGCGGGGGTGAGCAGTTCTTC. Its translation is CASSWTSGGEQFF. J is TRBJ2-1 and V is TRBV7-9; 13 bases map to TRBD2. The germline V gene has CDR1 SEHNR and CDR2 FQNEAQ (reference sequence). This CDR3 is 13 amino acids long. Trimming cost V 4 bases and J 9 bases; bases outside gene matches: 0.

The chain carries TRBV19 and TRBJ1-5; TRBD1 might be the D (5 bases). CDR1 is LNHDA, CDR2 SQIVND, per germline (reference sequence). V was pared by 8 bases and J by 3 bases, with 11 bases between. This CDR3 has 13 amino acids. In DNA, the CDR3 is TGTGCCAGTGGGGGGGAGGCCAATCAGCCCCAGCATTTT. Translating gives CASGGEANQPQHF.

The rearrangement links TRBV12-3 or TRBV12-4 to TRBJ2-7; D may be TRBD1 or TRBD2 (6 bases each). This CDR3 is 11 amino acids long. V lost 8 bases and J lost 5, with 10 bases in between. The CDR3 is CASSRGDEQYF. The CDR3 nucleotides read TGTGCCAGCTCAAGGGGGGACGAGCAGTACTTC.

There are many counts of this clonotype. This chain joins TRBV2 and TRBJ1-1; the D is unclear. Germline V lookup: CDR1 SNHLY, CDR2 FYNNEI. The CDR3 extends over 11 amino acids. V was clipped by 10 bases and J by 1 base, with 7 bases between them. The CDR3 DNA follows: TGTGCCATAGCAGAGAACACTGAAGCTTTCTTT. This sequence encodes CAIAENTEAFF.

This clonotype was recorded many times. The chain employs TRBV5-4 and TRBJ1-2; TRBD1 is a possible D gene (5 bases). The CDR3 is made up of 13 amino acids. Trimming took 0 bases from V and 2 from J, leaving 5 bases between them. Germline CDR1 and CDR2: SGHNT and YYREEE (reference sequence). DNA of the CDR3: TGTGCCAGCAGCTTGGAGGGGAACTATGGCTACACCTTC. Encoded protein: CASSLEGNYGYTF.

This clonotype was counted only a few times. The rearrangement links TRBV12-3 or TRBV12-4 to TRBJ1-4; D gene ambiguous. V lost 3 bases and J lost 8, with 10 bases in between. This CDR3 has 13 residues. CDR3 in amino acids: CASSFRPGEKLFF. Written as DNA, the CDR3 is TGTGCCAGCAGTTTCCGTCCAGGCGAAAAACTGTTTTTT.

The chain links TRBV7-6 to TRBJ2-2, with D possibly being TRBD1 (7 bases). V lost 5 bases, J lost 6 bases, and 16 bases lay in between. Germline CDR1 reads SGHVS; CDR2 reads FNYEAQ. This CDR3 is built from 15 residues. The DNA for the CDR3 is TGTGCCAGCAGCCCTGGAGGGGGCGCCGCCGGGGAGCTGTTTTTT. It translates to CASSPGGGAAGELFF. Variable domain in full (rest from reference TRBV7-6 and TRBJ2-2): GAGVSQSPRYKVTKRGQDVALRCDPISGHVSLYWYRQALGQGPEFLTYFNYEAQQDKSGLPNDRFSAERPEGSISTLTIQRTEQRDSAMYRCASSPGGGAAGELFFGEGSRLTVL.

This clonotype appeared many times. V is TRBV7-9 and J is TRBJ1-1; D unclear. CDR3 length: 11 residues. Per the germline V gene, CDR1 is SEHNR and CDR2 is FQNEAQ (reference sequence). V was pared by 3 bases and J by 6 bases, with 5 bases between. CDR3 bases: TGTGCCAGCAGCTTGTGGCCTGAAGCTTTCTTT. This sequence encodes CASSLWPEAFF.

The J gene is TRBJ2-7, the V gene TRBV7-8; 7 nucleotides line up with TRBD2. V trimming: 5 bases; J trimming: 3 bases; junction bases outside the gene matches: 4. CDR3 length equals 13 residues. Per the germline V gene, CDR1 is SGHVS and CDR2 is FQNEAQ. As DNA, the CDR3 is TGTGCCAGCAGCCCGGGGGGTCACTACGAGCAGTACTTC. This translates into CASSPGGHYEQYF.

In this sample, this clonotype turned up a few times. The CDR3 reads CASSPGLESYEQYF. The CDR3 DNA reads TGTGCCAGCAGTCCCGGACTAGAATCCTACGAGCAGTACTTC. The chain joins TRBV27 to TRBJ2-7, with 7 bases identical to TRBD2. Trimming cost V 5 bases and J 1 base; bases outside gene matches: 5. Germline V gene lookup returns CDR1 MNHEY and CDR2 SMNVEV (reference sequence). The CDR3 extends over 14 amino acids.

This clonotype has a handful of counts. This chain uses TRBV7-3 with TRBJ2-1; 12 nucleotides align to TRBD2. The CDR3 totals 18 residues. Trimming took 4 bases from V and 5 from J; bases not matched to a gene: 12. CDR1 is SGHTA and CDR2 is FQGTGA in the germline V gene. This chain's CDR3 is CASSSTSGGVKRHNEQFF. In DNA form, the CDR3 reads TGTGCCAGCAGCTCGACTAGCGGGGGAGTCAAAAGACACAATGAGCAGTTCTTC.

This chain joins TRBV7-9 and TRBJ2-6; D possibly corresponds to TRBD1 (5 bases). V was trimmed by 5 bases and J by 8 bases, leaving 10 bases between them. Germline CDR1 SEHNR, CDR2 FQNEAQ (reference sequence). The CDR3 covers 13 residues. The CDR3 loop is CASSMDMPNVLTF. CDR3 DNA: TGTGCCAGCAGCATGGACATGCCCAACGTCCTGACTTTC.